One sample yielded the 13 T cell receptor beta chains listed below, sequenced in a study of type 1 and type 2 diabetes patients. PCR was run on genomic DNA. A primer set of 30 forward and 13 reverse primers amplified the CDR3. MiXCR was run by TCRdb on the multiplex PCR reads, yielding one entry per CDR3 protein. The sample includes 250,000 or so distinct CDR3 sequences, roughly 44% seen only once; the top ten take roughly 13%. The sample was peripheral blood mononuclear cells (PBMCs). These TCRs come from a man aged 18 to 29 with type 2 diabetes.

In this sample, this clonotype turned up many times. J is TRBJ2-5 and V is TRBV10-1; D is perhaps TRBD2 (5 bases). Germline V CDR1 and CDR2: WNHNN, SYGVQD (reference sequence). Trimming shortened V by 8 bases and J by 2 bases, and 18 bases separated the two germline ends. This CDR3 region has 15 residues. The CDR3 DNA reads TGCGCCAGCTCGCCAAGGAGAGGGCAGCAAGAGACCCAGTACTTC. Protein product: CASSPRRGQQETQYF.

This chain connects TRBV30 to TRBJ2-1, with a weak D call TRBD2 (5 bases). Trimming took 8 bases from V and 5 from J, leaving 16 bases between them. CDR1 GTSNPN and CDR2 SVGIG come from the germline V gene (reference sequence). The CDR3 runs 13 residues. CDR3 region: CAASRDVNNEQFF. CDR3 nucleotides: TGTGCCGCGTCCCGGGATGTAAACAATGAGCAGTTCTTC.

The rearrangement links TRBV20-1 to TRBJ2-2; a weak D match, TRBD1 (6 bases). In germline, CDR1 is DFQATT, CDR2 SNEGSKA (reference sequence). The length of the CDR3 is 15 residues. The V gene lost 3 bases and the J gene lost 0 bases, with 11 bases spanning the gap. For the CDR3, the DNA is TGCAGTGCTAGGGACAGAACTGCGAACACCGGGGAGCTGTTTTTT. It codes for CSARDRTANTGELFF.

The V gene is TRBV6-4, the J gene TRBJ1-1; D is perhaps TRBD1 (5 bases). This CDR3 contains 13 residues. V lost 0 bases and J 11 bases, leaving 13 bases between the germline ends. CDR1 and CDR2 (germline): MRHNA, SNTAGT. The CDR3 DNA reads TGTGCCAGCAGTGACTCTCCACAGGCCCCTGCTTTCTTT. Translating it yields CASSDSPQAPAFF.

The CDR3 is CASSRRDRAPEAFF. The CDR3 coding sequence is TGTGCCAGCAGCCGCCGGGACAGGGCGCCTGAAGCTTTCTTT. The rearrangement links TRBV28 to TRBJ1-1, with TRBD1 matching 9 bases. Germline V CDR1 and CDR2: MDHEN, SYDVKM. V lost 6 bases, J lost 6 bases, and 8 bases stayed unmatched. The CDR3 loop spans 14 amino acids. The variable domain in full, with the rest retrieved from reference TRBV28 and TRBJ1-1, is DVKVTQSSRYLVKRTGEKVFLECVQDMDHENMFWYRQDPGLGLRLIYFSYDVKMKEKGDIPEGYSVSREKKERFSLILESASTNQTSMYLCASSRRDRAPEAFFGQGTRLTVV.

This chain joins TRBV10-3 and TRBJ1-5, with a weak D call TRBD1 (5 bases). The CDR3 spans 18 residues. Germline loops: CDR1 ENHRY, CDR2 SYGVKD. Trimming cost V 0 bases and J 3 bases, with 18 bases left between them. CDR3 DNA: TGTGCCATCAGTGAGTCGAGGCACATACAGGCCCACAATCAGCCCCAGCATTTT. Its protein is CAISESRHIQAHNQPQHF.

This clonotype is a singleton in its sample. This chain links TRBV7-3 with TRBJ1-1; D is uncertain. V dropped 9 bases and J dropped 9 bases, with 14 bases sitting between them. The CDR3 contains 11 residues. Looked up from germline, CDR1 is SGHTA and CDR2 is FQGTGA. CDR3 sequence (DNA): TGTGCCAGTAGTATCTCCCAGAAAGCTTTCTTT. This encodes CASSISQKAFF.

This clonotype was recorded only once. The gene calls are TRBV10-2 and TRBJ2-1, with D perhaps given as TRBD1 or TRBD2 (5 bases each). From germline, CDR1 is WSHSY and CDR2 SAAADI. V was trimmed by 2 bases and J by 3 bases, leaving 11 bases between them. The CDR3 is made up of 15 amino acids. The CDR3 here is CASSELLGRYNEQFF. The CDR3 bases are TGCGCCAGCAGTGAGCTACTGGGACGCTACAATGAGCAGTTCTTC.

There are a few counts of this clonotype. V usage is TRBV19 and J usage is TRBJ2-2, with 9 bases matching TRBD1. The CDR3 has 15 amino acids. Germline V gene sequence: CDR1 LNHDA, CDR2 SQIVND (reference sequence). The V segment lost 10 bases and the J segment 6 bases; nucleotides outside the gene matches: 12. CDR3 loop: CATKLGTGSAGELFF. CDR3 DNA sequence: TGTGCCACCAAACTCGGGACAGGGTCTGCCGGGGAGCTGTTTTTT.

This clonotype was observed a few times. CDR3 region: CASKEGLWDEQYF. The CDR3 region has the DNA TGTGCCAGCAAGGAGGGGCTGTGGGACGAGCAGTACTTC. The V gene is TRBV27, the J gene TRBJ2-7; perhaps TRBD2 as D (6 bases). Germline V gene data show CDR1 as MNHEY and CDR2 as SMNVEV (reference sequence). The CDR3 loop spans 13 amino acids. V was clipped by 7 bases and J by 5 bases, with 15 bases between them.

This clonotype appeared a few times. The V gene is TRBV4-1, the J gene TRBJ2-7; tentatively, D is TRBD1 (6 bases). Trimming shortened V by 0 bases and J by 5 bases, and 17 bases separated the two germline ends. The CDR3 is 16 amino acids. CDR1 is MGHRA, CDR2 YSYEKL, per germline. The DNA of the CDR3 is TGCGCCAGCAGCCAAGATTGGGGGACATCGGAGGACGAGCAGTACTTC. This translates into CASSQDWGTSEDEQYF.

The chain has TRBV19 and TRBJ2-3; 7 positions agree with TRBD1. CDR1 is LNHDA, CDR2 SQIVND, per germline (reference sequence). CDR3 length: 12 amino acids. The V and J ends lost 5 bases and 10 bases, in that order; junction bases with no gene match: 6. The DNA for the CDR3 is TGTGCCAGTAGTCCAGGGACAGCTCCGCAGTATTTT. It is translated as CASSPGTAPQYF.

V and J are TRBV20-1 and TRBJ2-7; no definite D call. The J call may be wrong; the DNA end is better matched by TRBJ2-5. CDR3 length: 8 amino acids. Germline-derived CDR1 and CDR2 are DFQATT and SNEGSKA (reference sequence). CDR3 bases: TGCAGTGTTCGGACCCAGTACTTC. Translated, it gives CSVRTQYF.